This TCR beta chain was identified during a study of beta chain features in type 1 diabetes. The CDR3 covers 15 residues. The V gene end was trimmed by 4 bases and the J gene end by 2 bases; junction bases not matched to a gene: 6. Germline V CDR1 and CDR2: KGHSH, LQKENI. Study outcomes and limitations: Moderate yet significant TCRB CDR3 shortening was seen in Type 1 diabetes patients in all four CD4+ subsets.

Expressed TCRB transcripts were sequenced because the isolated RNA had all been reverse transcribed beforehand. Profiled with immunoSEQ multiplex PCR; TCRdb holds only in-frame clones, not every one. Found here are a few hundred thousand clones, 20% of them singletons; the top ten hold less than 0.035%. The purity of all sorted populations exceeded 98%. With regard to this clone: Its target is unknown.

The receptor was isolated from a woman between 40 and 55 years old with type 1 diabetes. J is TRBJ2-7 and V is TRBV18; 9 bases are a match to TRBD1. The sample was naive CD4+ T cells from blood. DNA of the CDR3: TGTGCCAGCTCACTTGGACAGGGGCCGCCCTACGAGCAGTACTTC. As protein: CASSLGQGPPYEQYF.